Shown below are 21 T cell receptor beta chains from a single sample sequenced in a study of CD8 T cells in ankylosing spondylitis. Study-wide results and caveats: One TCR beta motif, made up of fewer than 10 highly homologous variants, appeared characteristic of ankylosing spondylitis blood.

These TCRs are of unknown antigen specificity. Via MiXCR, TCRdb re-called the 5' RACE reads, giving one row per CDR3 protein. The profile covers about 700,000 distinct CDR3 sequences, with roughly 19% appearing a single time and around 19% taken by the ten largest. The sequenced sample consisted of blood, either unsorted or a sorted T cell fraction (not recorded which). These receptor sequences come from a male donor with ankylosing spondylitis.

The table lists this clonotype with a few counts. This chain links TRBV27 with TRBJ2-1; 8 nucleotides agree with TRBD1. This CDR3 has 15 amino acids. The germline V gene has CDR1 MNHEY and CDR2 SMNVEV (reference sequence). J gave up 5 bases and V 10 bases, and 13 bases lay outside the gene matches. The DNA for the CDR3 is TGTGCCACCTATAAATTGGACAGGGAGCACAATGAGCAGTTCTTC. Translation gives CATYKLDREHNEQFF.

The chain links TRBV9 to TRBJ2-3; D assignment may be TRBD1 or TRBD2 (5 bases each). Trimming shortened V by 2 bases and J by 11 bases, and 18 bases separated the two germline ends. The germline V gene encodes CDR1 SGDLS and CDR2 YYNGEE. The CDR3 extends over 14 amino acids. The CDR3 sequence: CASSVEGFQGMQYF. CDR3 nucleotides: TGTGCCAGCAGCGTCGAGGGATTCCAGGGTATGCAGTATTTT.

The CDR3 protein is CASSLERGGINTDTQYF. As DNA, the CDR3 is TGTGCCAGCAGCTTAGAACGCGGGGGGATAAACACAGATACGCAGTATTTT. The chain recombines TRBV11-2 with TRBJ2-3; 8 bases are shared with TRBD2. This CDR3 contains 17 residues. The junction had 7 bases not matched to a gene; V was cut back by 0 bases and J by 2 bases. Germline V CDR1 and CDR2: SGHAT, FQNNGV. The full variable domain, completed using reference TRBV11-2 and TRBJ2-3, is EAGVAQSPRYKIIEKRQSVAFWCNPISGHATLYWYQQILGQGPKLLIQFQNNGVVDDSQLPKDRFSAERLKGVDSTLKIQPAKLEDSAVYLCASSLERGGINTDTQYFGPGTRLTVL.

The chain has TRBV7-3 and TRBJ2-1; 9 positions agree with TRBD2. The CDR3 is 16 residues long. V gave up 2 bases and J gave up 9 bases; unmatched junction bases: 11. CDR1 SGHTA and CDR2 FQGTGA come from the germline V gene. The CDR3 DNA reads TGTGCCAGCAGCTTAGAATCTGGACTAGCGTCAAGTGAGCAGTTCTTC. Protein product: CASSLESGLASSEQFF.

The chain couples TRBV20-1 to TRBJ2-5, with D possibly being TRBD2 (5 bases). The length of the CDR3 is 14 residues. Trimming removed 4 bases at V and 0 bases at J, with 12 bases between. Germline V gene lookup returns CDR1 DFQATT and CDR2 SNEGSKA (reference sequence). This CDR3 is CSAMKPDYQETQYF. The DNA of the CDR3 is TGCAGTGCTATGAAGCCGGACTACCAAGAGACCCAGTACTTC.

This clonotype was observed a few times. The chain carries TRBV4-1 and TRBJ1-3; possibly TRBD1 for D (5 bases). With 3 bases removed from V and 0 bases from J, the gap between germline ends came to 18 bases. Germline CDR1 and CDR2: MGHRA and YSYEKL. The CDR3 contains 18 residues. The CDR3: CASSQLDMGLSSGNTIYF. Here the CDR3 DNA reads TGCGCCAGCAGCCAGCTTGACATGGGACTGAGCTCTGGAAACACCATATATTTT.

This clonotype was detected ten times or more. The genes are TRBV4-1 and TRBJ2-7, with 9 bases identical to TRBD1. The germline V gene has CDR1 MGHRA and CDR2 YSYEKL. Germline trimming cut 0 bases from V and 3 bases from J; bases unmatched to any gene: 6. This CDR3 contains 16 residues. Here the CDR3 reads CASSQDVGTGFYEQYF. DNA for the CDR3: TGCGCCAGCAGCCAAGATGTGGGGACAGGGTTCTACGAGCAGTACTTC.

This clonotype was recorded at least ten times. This chain links TRBV5-1 with TRBJ2-1, with 7 bases identical to TRBD2. The CDR3 is 13 residues long. With 4 bases clipped from V and 6 bases from J, the junction kept 4 bases outside the gene matches. CDR1 is SGHRS, CDR2 YFSETQ, per germline. Here the CDR3 DNA reads TGCGCCAGCAGCCTGGGAGGGACCAATGAGCAGTTCTTC. Amino acids: CASSLGGTNEQFF.

J is TRBJ1-4 and V is TRBV5-1, with 7 bases matching TRBD1. This CDR3 comprises 15 residues. With 4 bases clipped from V and 7 bases from J, the junction kept 10 bases outside the gene matches. Germline V gene sequence: CDR1 SGHRS, CDR2 YFSETQ. The DNA of the CDR3 is TGCGCCAGCAGCACGGAAACAGGGGAGCGTGAAAAACTGTTTTTT. This codes for CASSTETGEREKLFF. Full variable domain (rest looked up from reference TRBV5-1 and TRBJ1-4): KAGVTQTPRYLIKTRGQQVTLSCSPISGHRSVSWYQQTPGQGLQFLFEYFSETQRNKGNFPGRFSGRQFSNSRSEMNVSTLELGDSALYLCASSTETGEREKLFFGSGTQLSVL.

This chain connects TRBV20-1 to TRBJ2-1; D gene ambiguous. Trimming left V 4 bases short and J 4 bases short, with 23 bases between. The CDR3 is made up of 17 amino acids. The germline V gene encodes CDR1 DFQATT and CDR2 SNEGSKA (reference sequence). CDR3 residues: CSATAVGETYGYNEQFF. For the CDR3, the DNA is TGCAGTGCTACGGCGGTAGGAGAGACCTATGGGTACAATGAGCAGTTCTTC.

This chain uses TRBV5-6 with TRBJ2-1; no reliable D call. V was clipped by 4 bases and J by 5 bases, with 13 bases between them. This CDR3 spans 14 amino acids. CDR1 and CDR2 (germline): SGHDT, YYEEEE. The CDR3 sequence: CASSNLQTNNEQFF. The DNA for the CDR3 is TGTGCCAGCAGCAACCTACAAACTAACAATGAGCAGTTCTTC.

This clonotype appeared a single time. The V and J genes are TRBV28 and TRBJ1-2; D is unclear. The CDR3 totals 15 residues. V shed 3 bases and J shed 4 bases, with 15 bases lying between them. Germline-derived CDR1 and CDR2 are MDHEN and SYDVKM. Here the CDR3 reads CASSFPQGIGYGYTF. CDR3 nucleotide sequence: TGTGCCAGCAGTTTCCCTCAAGGAATCGGCTATGGCTACACCTTC.

The CDR3 loop is CASSLGSLGEYGYTF. The DNA of the CDR3 is TGTGCCAGCAGCTTAGGGAGCTTAGGGGAATATGGCTACACCTTC. This sequence joins TRBV7-8 and TRBJ1-2; TRBD1 is a possible D gene (5 bases). The CDR3 length is 15 residues. Trimming cost V 1 base and J 5 bases, with 14 bases left between them. Germline loops: CDR1 SGHVS, CDR2 FQNEAQ.

This clonotype was seen only a few times. This chain joins TRBV28 and TRBJ2-3; 9 bases map to TRBD2. The V and J ends lost 5 bases and 2 bases, in that order; junction bases with no gene match: 2. Germline assignment: CDR1 MDHEN and CDR2 SYDVKM. The CDR3 runs to 14 residues. The CDR3 loop is CASSRLADTDTQYF. The CDR3 coding sequence is TGTGCCAGCAGTCGACTAGCGGACACAGATACGCAGTATTTT.

Ten or more counts support this clonotype. The V call is TRBV19, the J call TRBJ2-6; 7 bases are a match to TRBD1. V was clipped by 5 bases and J by 1 base; unmatched bases: 5. CDR1 is LNHDA and CDR2 is SQIVND in the germline V gene (reference sequence). This CDR3 region has 16 residues. The CDR3 bases are TGTGCCAGTAGTCGGGACAGAGATTCTGGGGCCAACGTCCTGACTTTC. This gives the protein CASSRDRDSGANVLTF.

This clonotype was recorded a few times. The rearrangement uses TRBV11-2 and TRBJ2-1; 9 nucleotides match TRBD2. The CDR3 runs 17 residues. Germline CDR1 is SGHAT and CDR2 is FQNNGV. The ends lost 4 bases at V and 2 bases at J; junction bases unmatched: 9. This chain's CDR3 is CASSSPSGLATYNEQFF. The CDR3 nucleotides read TGTGCCAGCAGCTCCCCCTCGGGACTAGCTACCTACAATGAGCAGTTCTTC.

This clonotype has only a few counts. The rearrangement links TRBV3-1 to TRBJ2-2; tentatively, D is TRBD1 (6 bases). This CDR3 contains 14 residues. Germline V gene sequence: CDR1 LGHDT, CDR2 YNNKEL (reference sequence). With 7 bases removed from V and 1 base from J, the gap between germline ends came to 10 bases. CDR3 nucleotides: TGTGCCAGCAAAGGGACACAGAACACCGGGGAGCTGTTTTTT. Protein product: CASKGTQNTGELFF.

The rearrangement links TRBV12-3 or TRBV12-4 to TRBJ2-1; possible D gene TRBD1, 6 bases. This CDR3 comprises 13 residues. Trimming stripped 6 bases from V and 3 bases from J, with 9 bases between. The CDR3 bases are TGTGCCAGCAGGTACAGGGTCTACAATGAGCAGTTCTTC. It specifies CASRYRVYNEQFF.

This rearrangement joins TRBV12-5 to TRBJ1-2; possible D gene TRBD1, 5 bases. This CDR3 is 14 amino acids long. The germline CDR1 and CDR2 sequences are LGHNT and FRNRAP. The V end was cut by 0 bases, the J end by 4 bases, with 9 bases between. CDR3 coding DNA: TGTGCTAGTGGTTTGGTAGGGGCAGGCTATGGCTACACCTTC. Residues: CASGLVGAGYGYTF. Full variable domain (outside the CDR3, taken from reference TRBV12-5 and TRBJ1-2): DARVTQTPRHKVTEMGQEVTMRCQPILGHNTVFWYRQTMMQGLELLAYFRNRAPLDDSGMPKDRFSAEMPDATLATLKIQPSEPRDSAVYFCASGLVGAGYGYTFGSGTRLTVV.

This clonotype has a handful of counts. The gene calls are TRBV12-3 or TRBV12-4 and TRBJ2-1; possible D gene TRBD1, 5 bases. There are 15 residues in the CDR3. V lost 3 bases and J lost 7, with 16 bases in between. The CDR3 DNA sequence: TGTGCCAGCAGTTTCTTCACGCTGCGGACAAATGAGCAGTTCTTC. Protein sequence: CASSFFTLRTNEQFF.

In its sample, this clonotype was seen a few times. The rearrangement uses TRBV20-1 and TRBJ2-1, with 12 bases lining up with TRBD2. The germline V gene has CDR1 DFQATT and CDR2 SNEGSKA (reference sequence). The V and J ends lost 4 bases and 7 bases, in that order; junction bases with no gene match: 8. The CDR3 has 15 amino acids. The CDR3 protein is CSATLGLAGGNEQFF. CDR3 nucleotides: TGCAGTGCTACTCTGGGGCTAGCGGGAGGGAATGAGCAGTTCTTC.